The clone carrying this T cell receptor beta chain appeared many times. Four PCR rounds used nested alpha and beta constant region primers plus the SP2 primer. TCRdb re-analysed the UMI-ligation and nested PCR reads in MiXCR, keeping a single row per CDR3 protein. The table lists some 15,000 distinct CDR3 sequences, about 5% of them singletons. The data were taken from a study of naive and memory T cell subsets. Regarding treatment: skin biopsy from PPD injection site in Mantoux-positive individual. A UMI-containing oligonucleotide was joined by 3' ligation to the TCR cDNA template. Individuals with a positive Mantoux test gave biopsies from PPD-injected skin. Input was about 1 to 1000 ng of DNase-treated total RNA without cell sorting. Here the sequenced sample was skin, taken from a tuberculin skin test site. The sequence derives from an adult in good health.

CDR3 DNA: TGTGCCAGCAGACACGACGGACTCACAGATACGCAGTATTTT. Encoded protein: CASRHDGLTDTQYF. This chain connects TRBV6-2 or TRBV6-3 to TRBJ2-3; possible D gene TRBD2, 5 bases. CDR3 size: 14 residues. V lost 6 bases and J lost 2, with 12 bases in between. Germline V CDR1 and CDR2: MNHEY, SVGEGT.